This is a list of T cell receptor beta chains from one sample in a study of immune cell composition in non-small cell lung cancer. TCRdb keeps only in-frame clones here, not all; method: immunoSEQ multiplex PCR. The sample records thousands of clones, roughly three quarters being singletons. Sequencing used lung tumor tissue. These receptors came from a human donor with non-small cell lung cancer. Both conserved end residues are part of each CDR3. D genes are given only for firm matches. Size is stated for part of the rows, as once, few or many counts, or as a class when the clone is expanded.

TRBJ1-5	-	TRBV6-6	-	TGTGCCAGCAGTTACTCAAACACAGGGACCAATCAGCCCCAGCATTTT	CASSYSNTGTNQPQHF
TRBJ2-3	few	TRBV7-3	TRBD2	TGTGCCAGCAGCTCGGGACTAGCAAGTGATACGCAGTATTTT	CASSSGLASDTQYF
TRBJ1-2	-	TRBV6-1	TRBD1	TGTGCCAGCAGTGAAGCGAGGACAGGGAGGTTTGACTATGGCTACACCTTC	CASSEARTGRFDYGYTF
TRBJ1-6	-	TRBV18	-	TGTGCCAGCTCACCGTACACACAGGGCCCGAATAATTCACCCCTCCACTTT	CASSPYTQGPNNSPLHF
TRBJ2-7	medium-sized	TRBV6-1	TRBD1	TGTGCCAGCAGTGAGCAGGACAGGGGGCCCTACGAGCAGTACTTC	CASSEQDRGPYEQYF
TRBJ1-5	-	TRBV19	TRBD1	TGTGCCAGTCCAGACAGGGGATGCGTTCAGCCCCAGCATTTT	CASPDRGCVQPQHF
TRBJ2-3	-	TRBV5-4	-	TGTGCCAGCAGGAATGAGGTGGGCGCAGATACGCAGTATTTT	CASRNEVGADTQYF
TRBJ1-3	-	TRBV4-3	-	TGCGCCAGCAGCCCTTCCTCAGGGGACACCATATATTTT	CASSPSSGDTIYF
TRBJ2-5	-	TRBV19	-	TGTGCCAGTAGTATAGACTCCCTGACAGGAGGAGAGACCCAGTACTTC	CASSIDSLTGGETQYF
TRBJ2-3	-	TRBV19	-	TGTGCCAGTAGGACGACGGGGGCCCTCCCCACGCAGTATTTT	CASRTTGALPTQYF
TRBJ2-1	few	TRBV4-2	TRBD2	TGTGCCAGCAGCCAAGTAAGGGCGGGGGGGTGGAATGAGCAGTTCTTC	CASSQVRAGGWNEQFF
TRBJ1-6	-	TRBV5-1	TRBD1	TGCGCCAGCAGCTCCCAGGGGGTAAGAGATTCACCCCTCCACTTT	CASSSQGVRDSPLHF
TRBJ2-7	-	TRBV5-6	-	TGTGCCAGCAGCTTTAATGTTGGGGGAGGACAGTACTTC	CASSFNVGGGQYF
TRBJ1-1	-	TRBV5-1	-	TGCGCCAGCAGCCCCCTCGCAGCCATGAACACTGAAGCTTTCTTT	CASSPLAAMNTEAFF
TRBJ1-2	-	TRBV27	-	TGTGCCAGCAGTCCAATTACCGTTTTGACCGCGGATGGCTACACCTTC	CASSPITVLTADGYTF
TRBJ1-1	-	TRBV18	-	TGTGCCAGCTCACCAGACGCTAACACTGAAGCTTTCTTT	CASSPDANTEAFF
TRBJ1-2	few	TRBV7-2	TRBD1	TGTGCCAGCAGCTCCCTTGAGACAGGGATGCGTTATGGCTACACCTTC	CASSSLETGMRYGYTF
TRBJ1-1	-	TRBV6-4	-	TGTGCCAGCAGTGAGGCCAGGGGAACGGAAGCTTTCTTT	CASSEARGTEAFF
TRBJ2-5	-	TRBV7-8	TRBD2	TGTGCCAGCAGCCGGGGACTAGCGGGGGGGCTTTCAGAGACCCAGTACTTC	CASSRGLAGGLSETQYF
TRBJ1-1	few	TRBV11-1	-	TGTGCCAGCAGCCGGACTGAAGCTTTCTTT	CASSRTEAFF
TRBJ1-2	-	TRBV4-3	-	TGCGCCAGCAGTTCAACGGGGGGAGGGGGCTACACCTTC	CASSSTGGGGYTF
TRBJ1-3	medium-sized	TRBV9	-	TGTGCCAGCAGCGTAGACGGAGCTGGAAACACCATATATTTT	CASSVDGAGNTIYF
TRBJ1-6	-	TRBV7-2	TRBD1	TGTGCCAGCAGCTTAGCATCGACAGGGAATTCACCCCTCCACTTT	CASSLASTGNSPLHF
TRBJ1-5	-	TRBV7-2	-	TGTGCCAGCAGCTTAGAGGGGTATGGCAATCAGCCCCAGCATTTT	CASSLEGYGNQPQHF
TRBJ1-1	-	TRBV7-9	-	TGTGCCAGCAGCCTCACAGGGACCACTGAAGCTTTCTTT	CASSLTGTTEAFF
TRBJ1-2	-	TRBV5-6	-	TGTGCCAGCAGCTTGAGTGGGATCAACTATGGCTACACCTTC	CASSLSGINYGYTF
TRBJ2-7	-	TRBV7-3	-	TGTGCCAGCAGCTTAAGGGGAAGGGTAAACTACGAGCAGTACTTC	CASSLRGRVNYEQYF
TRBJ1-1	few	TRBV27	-	TGTGCCAGCACCCCCAGGGGATTAGTGAACACTGAAGCTTTCTTT	CASTPRGLVNTEAFF
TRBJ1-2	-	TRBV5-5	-	TGCGCCAGCAGCCAAGAGGCGGTAGGGAAACTCTATGGCTACACCTTC	CASSQEAVGKLYGYTF
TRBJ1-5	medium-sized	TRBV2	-	TGTGCCAGCAGTGGGACGGTTGTCTATAGCAATCAGCCCCAGCATTTT	CASSGTVVYSNQPQHF
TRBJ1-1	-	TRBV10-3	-	TGTGCCATCAGTGAGTCGAGGGTAGCGGACACTGAAGCTTTCTTT	CAISESRVADTEAFF
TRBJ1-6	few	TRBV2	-	TGTGCCAGCAGTTACCGGGACTTATTTAATTCACCCCTCCACTTT	CASSYRDLFNSPLHF
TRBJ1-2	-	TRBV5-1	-	TGCGCCAGCAGCTTGGAGAGCTATAACTATGGCTACACCTTC	CASSLESYNYGYTF
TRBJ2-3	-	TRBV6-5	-	TGTGCCAGCAGTTACTCATACCGCTACACAGATACGCAGTATTTT	CASSYSYRYTDTQYF
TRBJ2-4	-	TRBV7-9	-	TGTGCCAGCAGCTTAACTTCTAATCGGGACACAGCCAAAAACATTCAGTACTTC	CASSLTSNRDTAKNIQYF